The sequence of this TCR beta chain was determined in a study of shared clonotypes between healthy human individuals. Study overall: Per donor, CD8 memory used one plate, CD8 naive used two, CD4 memory used three and CD4 naive used three. Notes on the study in general: Shared across a handful of donors were around 5% of the naive CD4 clonotypes.

Trimming pared 4 bases from V and 4 bases from J, leaving 12 bases between. CDR3 length: 14 amino acids. Germline loops: CDR1 SGHRS, CDR2 YFSETQ. Measured with immunoSEQ multiplex PCR; TCRdb has only the in-frame clones, and not every one. The repertoire holds over 2,000,000 clones, with over 85% as singletons. In regard to this clone: What it binds is not known.

As defined, naive CD8 cells were CD45RO-negative and positively selected for CCR7, with terminally differentiated effector memory CD45RA+ cells excluded. The sample consisted of naive CD8+ T cells from PBMCs. The receptor's source is a man aged 18-30 years in good health. Some clones in this sample may be carry-over from other donors' samples. The rearrangement links TRBV5-1 to TRBJ1-5, with D perhaps matching TRBD1 (5 bases). The CDR3 DNA reads as TGCGCCAGCAGCAGCGGACAAGCTAATCAGCCCCAGCATTTT. The encoded protein is CASSSGQANQPQHF. The whole variable domain, filled in from reference TRBV5-1 and TRBJ1-5, reads KAGVTQTPRYLIKTRGQQVTLSCSPISGHRSVSWYQQTPGQGLQFLFEYFSETQRNKGNFPGRFSGRQFSNSRSEMNVSTLELGDSALYLCASSSGQANQPQHFGDGTRLSIL.